This T cell receptor (beta chain) was obtained from a study of shared clonotypes between healthy human individuals. As for the study in general: CD8 memory received one plate per donor, CD8 naive two, CD4 memory three and CD4 naive three.

Germline V gene sequence: CDR1 MDHEN, CDR2 SYDVKM. The V segment lost 5 bases and the J segment 0 bases; nucleotides outside the gene matches: 9. The CDR3 sequence is 16 residues long. The table came from immunoSEQ multiplex PCR; TCRdb's copy has only in-frame clones and leaves some out. The sample lists about 2.3 million clones; over 90% were seen once. The source material was naive CD4+ T cells from PBMCs. Subset meaning: CD45RA+ positively selected. The chain couples TRBV28 to TRBJ1-2; 7 bases match TRBD1. The receptor was derived from a man between 18 and 35 years old in good health. Some clones in this sample may be carry-over from other donors' samples. CDR3 loop: CASSGTGTEPNYGYTF. CDR3 DNA sequence: TGTGCCAGCAGTGGGACCGGGACAGAGCCTAACTATGGCTACACCTTC.